This T cell receptor (beta chain) was recorded in a study of blood T cell repertoires in COVID-19. Study-level information: The samples span acute and convalescent COVID-19 from the United States, Italy and Spain.

V dropped 1 base and J dropped 3; count of bases not matched to a gene: 6. The CDR3 extends over 16 amino acids. In the authors' methods: Counts of nucleated cells, estimated from reference gene primer amplification, were obtained. The protocol was immunoSEQ multiplex PCR, while the TCRdb copy is restricted to in-frame clones and leaves out a portion. V and J calls and clone size are as listed in that table; D and trimming were resolved from the DNA. The profile shows more than 60,000 clones, 75% to 90% of them singletons. The sequenced sample was peripheral blood. The chain has TRBV5-3 and TRBJ2-3; TRBD1 aligns across 9 bases. TRBV5-3 is annotated as an ORF whose role is uncertain. This sequence was found in a man aged 55 to 70 with active or convalescent COVID-19. The CDR3 loop is CARSLRRTGETDTQYF. The CDR3 bases are TGTGCCAGAAGCTTGAGGCGGACAGGGGAAACAGATACGCAGTATTTT.